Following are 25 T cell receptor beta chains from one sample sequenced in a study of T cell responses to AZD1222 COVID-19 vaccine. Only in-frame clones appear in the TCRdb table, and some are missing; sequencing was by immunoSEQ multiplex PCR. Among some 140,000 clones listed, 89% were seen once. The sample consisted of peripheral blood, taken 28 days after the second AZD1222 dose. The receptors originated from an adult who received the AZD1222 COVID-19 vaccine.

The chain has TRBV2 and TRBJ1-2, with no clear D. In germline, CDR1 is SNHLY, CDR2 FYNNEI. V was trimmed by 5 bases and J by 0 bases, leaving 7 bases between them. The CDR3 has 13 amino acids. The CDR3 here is CASSSDPNYGYTF. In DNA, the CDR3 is TGTGCCAGCAGTTCCGATCCTAACTATGGCTACACCTTC. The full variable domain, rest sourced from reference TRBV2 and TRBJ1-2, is EPEVTQTPSHQVTQMGQEVILRCVPISNHLYFYWYRQILGQKVEFLVSFYNNEISEKSEIFDDQFSVERPDGSNFTLKIRSTKLEDSAMYFCASSSDPNYGYTFGSGTRLTVV.

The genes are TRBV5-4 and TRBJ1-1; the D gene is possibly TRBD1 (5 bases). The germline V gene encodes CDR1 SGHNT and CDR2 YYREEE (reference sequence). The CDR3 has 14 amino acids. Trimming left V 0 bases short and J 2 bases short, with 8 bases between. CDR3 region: CASSLDQGNTEAFF. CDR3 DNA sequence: TGTGCCAGCAGCTTGGATCAGGGAAACACTGAAGCTTTCTTT.

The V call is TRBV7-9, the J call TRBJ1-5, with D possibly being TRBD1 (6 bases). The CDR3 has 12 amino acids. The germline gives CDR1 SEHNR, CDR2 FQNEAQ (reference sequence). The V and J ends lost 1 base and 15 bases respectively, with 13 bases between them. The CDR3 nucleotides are TGTGCCAGCAGCTTAGGTTCAGGGGACGTGCATTTT. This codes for CASSLGSGDVHF.

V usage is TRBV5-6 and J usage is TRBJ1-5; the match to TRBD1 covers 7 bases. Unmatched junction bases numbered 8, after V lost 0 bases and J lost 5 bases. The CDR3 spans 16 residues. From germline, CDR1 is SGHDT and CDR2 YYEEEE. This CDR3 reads CASSLETGQGDQPQHF. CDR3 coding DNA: TGTGCCAGCAGCTTGGAGACGGGCCAGGGGGATCAGCCCCAGCATTTT. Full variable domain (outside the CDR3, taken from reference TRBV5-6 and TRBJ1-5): DAGVTQSPTHLIKTRGQQVTLRCSPKSGHDTVSWYQQALGQGPQFIFQYYEEEERQRGNFPDRFSGHQFPNYSSELNVNALLLGDSALYLCASSLETGQGDQPQHFGDGTRLSIL.

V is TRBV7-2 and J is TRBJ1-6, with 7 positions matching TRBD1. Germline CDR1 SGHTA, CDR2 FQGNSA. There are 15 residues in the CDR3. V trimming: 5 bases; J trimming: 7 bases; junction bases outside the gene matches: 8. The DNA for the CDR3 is TGTGCCAGCAGCCCAGGACAGGTTCTAAATTCACCCCTCCACTTT. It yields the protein CASSPGQVLNSPLHF.

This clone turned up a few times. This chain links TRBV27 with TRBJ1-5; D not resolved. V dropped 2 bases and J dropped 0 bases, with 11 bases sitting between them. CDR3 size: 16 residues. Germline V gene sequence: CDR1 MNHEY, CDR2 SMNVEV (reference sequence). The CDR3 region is CASSLLGEYSNQPQHF. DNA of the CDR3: TGTGCCAGCAGTTTACTCGGGGAGTATAGCAATCAGCCCCAGCATTTT.

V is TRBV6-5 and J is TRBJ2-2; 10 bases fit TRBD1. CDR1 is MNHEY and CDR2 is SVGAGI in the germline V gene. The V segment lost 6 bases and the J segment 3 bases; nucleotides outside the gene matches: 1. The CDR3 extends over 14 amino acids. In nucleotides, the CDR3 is TGTGCCAGCAGCGGGACAGGGGACACCGGGGAGCTGTTTTTT. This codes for CASSGTGDTGELFF.

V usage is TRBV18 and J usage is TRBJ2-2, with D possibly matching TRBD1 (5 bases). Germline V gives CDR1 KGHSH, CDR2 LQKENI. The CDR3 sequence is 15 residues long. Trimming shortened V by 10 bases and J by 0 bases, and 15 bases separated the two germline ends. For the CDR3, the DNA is TGTGCCACCTCGTCACAGGCCTCGAACACCGGGGAGCTGTTTTTT. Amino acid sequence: CATSSQASNTGELFF.

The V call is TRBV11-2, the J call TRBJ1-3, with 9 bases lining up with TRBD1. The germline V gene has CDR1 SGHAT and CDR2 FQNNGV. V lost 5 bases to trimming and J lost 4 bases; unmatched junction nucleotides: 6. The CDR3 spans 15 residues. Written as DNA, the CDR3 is TGTGCCAGCAGCGCTCCGGGACAGGGAGGAAACACCATATATTTT. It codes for CASSAPGQGGNTIYF. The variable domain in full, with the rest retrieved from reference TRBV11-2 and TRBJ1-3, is EAGVAQSPRYKIIEKRQSVAFWCNPISGHATLYWYQQILGQGPKLLIQFQNNGVVDDSQLPKDRFSAERLKGVDSTLKIQPAKLEDSAVYLCASSAPGQGGNTIYFGEGSWLTVV.

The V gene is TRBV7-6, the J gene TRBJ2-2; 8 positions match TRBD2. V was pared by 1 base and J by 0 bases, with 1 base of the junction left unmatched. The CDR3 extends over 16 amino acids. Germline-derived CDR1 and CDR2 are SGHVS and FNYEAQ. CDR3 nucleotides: TGTGCCAGCAGCTTAGTAGCGGGGACGAACACCGGGGAGCTGTTTTTT. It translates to CASSLVAGTNTGELFF.

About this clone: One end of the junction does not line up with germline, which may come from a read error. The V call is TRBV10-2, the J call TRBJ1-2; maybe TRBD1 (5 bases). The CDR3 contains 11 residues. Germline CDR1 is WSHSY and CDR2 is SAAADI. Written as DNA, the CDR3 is TGCGCCAGCAGTGAAGGGGTTCGGCCCTCCTTC. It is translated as CASSEGVRPSF.

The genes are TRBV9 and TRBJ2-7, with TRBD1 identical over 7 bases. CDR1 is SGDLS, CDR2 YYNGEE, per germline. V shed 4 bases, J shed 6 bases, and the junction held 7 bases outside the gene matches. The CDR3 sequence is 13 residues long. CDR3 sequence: CASSSRTGSEQYF. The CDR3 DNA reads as TGTGCCAGCAGCTCCAGGACAGGAAGCGAGCAGTACTTC.

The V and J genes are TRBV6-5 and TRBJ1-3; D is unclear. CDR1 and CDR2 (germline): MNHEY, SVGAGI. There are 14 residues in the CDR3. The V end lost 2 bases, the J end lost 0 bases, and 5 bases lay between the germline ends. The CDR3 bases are TGTGCCAGCAGTTACCATTCCTCTGGAAACACCATATATTTT. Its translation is CASSYHSSGNTIYF.

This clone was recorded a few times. In DNA form, the CDR3 reads TGTGCCAGCAGCTTAGGACAAAACACCGGGGAGCTGTTTTTT. This gives the protein CASSLGQNTGELFF. The chain carries TRBV5-5 and TRBJ2-2, with D perhaps TRBD1 (5 bases). The CDR3 is 14 residues long. CDR1 is SGHKS and CDR2 is YYEKEE in the germline V gene (reference sequence). Trimming removed 2 bases from V and 2 bases from J, with 7 bases in between.

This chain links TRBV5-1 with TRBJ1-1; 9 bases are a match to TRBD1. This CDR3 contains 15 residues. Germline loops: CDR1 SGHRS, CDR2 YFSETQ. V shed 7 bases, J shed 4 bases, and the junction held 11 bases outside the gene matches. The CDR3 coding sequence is TGCGCCAGCGGACTACAGGGGGCGCGGGGCACTGAAGCTTTCTTT. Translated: CASGLQGARGTEAFF.

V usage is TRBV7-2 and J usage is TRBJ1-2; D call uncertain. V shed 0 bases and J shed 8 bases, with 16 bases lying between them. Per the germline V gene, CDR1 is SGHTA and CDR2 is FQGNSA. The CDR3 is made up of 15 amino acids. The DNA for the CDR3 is TGTGCCAGCAGCTTAGCGGCGGGGATAGATTACGGCTACACCTTC. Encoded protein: CASSLAAGIDYGYTF.

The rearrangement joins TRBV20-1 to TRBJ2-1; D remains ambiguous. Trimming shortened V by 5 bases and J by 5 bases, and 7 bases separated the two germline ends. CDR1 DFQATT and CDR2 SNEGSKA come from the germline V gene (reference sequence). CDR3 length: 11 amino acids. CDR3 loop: CSAQGNNEQFF. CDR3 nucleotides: TGCAGTGCTCAAGGGAACAATGAGCAGTTCTTC.

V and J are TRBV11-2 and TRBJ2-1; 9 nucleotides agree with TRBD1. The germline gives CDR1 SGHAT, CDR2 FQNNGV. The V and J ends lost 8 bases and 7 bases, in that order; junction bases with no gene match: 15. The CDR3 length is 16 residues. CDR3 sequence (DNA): TGTGCCAGCCGAAGGGTGTGGGACAGGGTAATAAATGAGCAGTTCTTC. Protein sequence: CASRRVWDRVINEQFF.

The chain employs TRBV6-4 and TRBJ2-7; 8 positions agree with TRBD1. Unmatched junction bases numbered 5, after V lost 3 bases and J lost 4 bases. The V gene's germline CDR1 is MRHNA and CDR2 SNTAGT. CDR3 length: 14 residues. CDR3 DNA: TGTGCCAGCAGTGAGCAGACAGGGGAATACGAGCAGTACTTC. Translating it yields CASSEQTGEYEQYF.

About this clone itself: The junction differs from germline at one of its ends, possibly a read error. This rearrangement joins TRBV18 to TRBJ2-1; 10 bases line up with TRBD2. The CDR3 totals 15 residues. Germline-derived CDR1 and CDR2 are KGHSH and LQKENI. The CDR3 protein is CASSPRTSGDNEQFF. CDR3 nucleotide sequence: TGTGCCAGCTCCCCACGAACTAGCGGGGACAATGAGCAGTTCTTC.

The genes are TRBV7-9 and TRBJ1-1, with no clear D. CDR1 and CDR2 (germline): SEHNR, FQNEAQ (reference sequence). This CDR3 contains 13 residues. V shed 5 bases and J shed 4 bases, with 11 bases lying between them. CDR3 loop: CASSPPLGTEAFF. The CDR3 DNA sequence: TGTGCCAGCAGCCCACCTTTAGGCACTGAAGCTTTCTTT.

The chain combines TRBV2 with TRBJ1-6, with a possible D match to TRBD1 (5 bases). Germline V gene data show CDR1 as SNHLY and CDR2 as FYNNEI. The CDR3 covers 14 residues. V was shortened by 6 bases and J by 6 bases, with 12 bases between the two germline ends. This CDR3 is CASRRDLFNSPLHF. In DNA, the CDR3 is TGTGCCAGCAGAAGGGACCTTTTTAATTCACCCCTCCACTTT.

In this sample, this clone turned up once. CDR3 DNA: TGTGCCAGCAGTTCCAACAGGGGGCCCCAGCATTTT. Protein product: CASSSNRGPQHF. The chain carries TRBV7-2 and TRBJ1-5; 7 bases are shared with TRBD1. The CDR3 length is 12 residues. With 6 bases clipped from V and 9 bases from J, the junction kept 5 bases outside the gene matches. Germline V gene sequence: CDR1 SGHTA, CDR2 FQGNSA. Variable domain in full (rest from reference TRBV7-2 and TRBJ1-5): GAGVSQSPSNKVTEKGKDVELRCDPISGHTALYWYRQSLGQGLEFLIYFQGNSAPDKSGLPSDRFSAERTGGSVSTLTIQRTQQEDSAVYLCASSSNRGPQHFGDGTRLSIL.

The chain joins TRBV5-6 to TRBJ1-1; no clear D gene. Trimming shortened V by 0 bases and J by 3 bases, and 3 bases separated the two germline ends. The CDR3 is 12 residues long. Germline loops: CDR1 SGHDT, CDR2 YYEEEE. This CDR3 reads CASSLAYTEAFF. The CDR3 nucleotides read TGTGCCAGCAGCTTGGCATACACTGAAGCTTTCTTT.

CDR3 in DNA: TGTGCCAGTAGTATAGTATTGGTTGGGCAGGGTTCCTACAATGAGCAGTTCTTC. Translating it yields CASSIVLVGQGSYNEQFF. The gene calls are TRBV19 and TRBJ2-1; TRBD1 is a possible D gene (5 bases). V was cut by 1 base and J by 1 base, with 17 bases left in between. There are 18 residues in the CDR3. Germline CDR1 LNHDA, CDR2 SQIVND (reference sequence). Full variable domain (outside the CDR3, taken from reference TRBV19 and TRBJ2-1): DGGITQSPKYLFRKEGQNVTLSCEQNLNHDAMYWYRQDPGQGLRLIYYSQIVNDFQKGDIAEGYSVSREKKESFPLTVTSAQKNPTAFYLCASSIVLVGQGSYNEQFFGPGTRLTVL.